The entry below describes one T cell receptor beta chain. Time point reported: persistent/refractory GD, antithyroid drugs over 5 years with positive TRAb. RNA isolated from PBMCs was used to make the TCR library. Building of the TCR beta libraries involved iRepertoire HTBI primers and Arm-PCR of CDR3 regions. A single record per CDR3 protein comes from TCRdb applying MiXCR to the multiplex PCR reads. The sample contains hundreds of thousands of distinct CDR3 sequences, 30% of which appear only once. Trimming pared 8 bases from V and 1 base from J, leaving 14 bases between. Germline CDR1 is LNHDA and CDR2 is SQIVND (reference sequence). The CDR3 length is 14 residues. These data come from a study of regulatory T cells in long-lasting Graves disease.

The J gene is TRBJ1-1, the V gene TRBV19; tentatively, D is TRBD1 (5 bases). Sample: peripheral blood mononuclear cells (PBMCs), taken when the disease was refractory, from a patient treated with antithyroid drugs. This TCR came from a female donor with Graves disease. CDR3 residues: CASRQFGGNTEAFF. CDR3 bases: TGTGCCAGTCGACAGTTCGGCGGGAACACTGAAGCTTTCTTT.